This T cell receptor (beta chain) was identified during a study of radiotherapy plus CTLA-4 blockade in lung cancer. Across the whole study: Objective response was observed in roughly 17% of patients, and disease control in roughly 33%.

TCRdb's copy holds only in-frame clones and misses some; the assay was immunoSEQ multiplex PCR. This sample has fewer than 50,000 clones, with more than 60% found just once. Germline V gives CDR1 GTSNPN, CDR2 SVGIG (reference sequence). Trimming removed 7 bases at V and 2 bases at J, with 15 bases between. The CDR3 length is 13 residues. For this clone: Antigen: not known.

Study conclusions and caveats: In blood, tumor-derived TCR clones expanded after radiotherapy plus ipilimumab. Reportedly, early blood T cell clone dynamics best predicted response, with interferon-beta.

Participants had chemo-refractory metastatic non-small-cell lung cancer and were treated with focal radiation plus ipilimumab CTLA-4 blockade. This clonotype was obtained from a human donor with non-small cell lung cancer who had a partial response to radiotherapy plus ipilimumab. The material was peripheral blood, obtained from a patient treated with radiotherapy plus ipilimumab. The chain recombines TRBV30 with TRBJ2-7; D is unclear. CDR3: CASTTKSPYEQYF. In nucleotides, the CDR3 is TGTGCCTCCACTACGAAGAGCCCCTACGAGCAGTACTTC.